The subject of this entry is one TCR beta chain. This specimen belongs to a study of T cell changes during pregnancy in multiple sclerosis. The CDR3 has 14 residues. The ends lost 7 bases at V and 5 bases at J; junction bases unmatched: 7. The germline V gene encodes CDR1 SQVTM and CDR2 ANQGSEA. Sequencing was performed with immunoSEQ multiplex PCR; in TCRdb, only in-frame clones are kept and a portion is missing. Of roughly 47,000 clones listed, 94% are singletons. The chain has TRBV29-1 and TRBJ2-2; TRBD2 aligns across 10 bases. The receptor comes from a female donor with multiple sclerosis, enrolled in a pregnancy study. The starting material was CD8+ T cells from peripheral blood mononuclear cells, obtained before pregnancy. The CDR3 loop reads CSASPGLATGELFF. CDR3 DNA sequence: TGCAGCGCCTCCCCGGGACTAGCGACCGGGGAGCTGTTTTTT.